This TCR beta chain was obtained from a study of molecular identifiers for immune sequencing clone quantification. CDR1 and CDR2 (germline): SGHTA, FQGNSA. This CDR3 region has 15 residues. Trimming shortened V by 3 bases and J by 1 base, and 11 bases separated the two germline ends. The sorting of naive CD8 T cells used the CD8+CD4-CCR7+CD45RA+ phenotype. With listed TCR primers and previously described methods, bulk TCR libraries were prepared. TCRdb independently ran MiXCR on the PCR reads; one entry per CDR3 protein. The sample lists about 500,000 distinct CDR3 sequences, about 25% occurring once.

The chain couples TRBV7-2 to TRBJ2-3; D not resolved. The sequencing input was naive CD8+ T cells from blood, with Jurkat cell RNA spiked in. Subset given: FACS-sorted CD8+CD4-CCR7+CD45RA+ naive T cells. This clonotype originated in a human donor in good health. Some libraries in this study had Jurkat cell RNA spiked in. The CDR3 is CASSFGPLGTDTQYF. CDR3 DNA: TGTGCCAGCAGCTTCGGCCCCCTGGGCACAGATACGCAGTATTTT. The full variable domain, rest sourced from reference TRBV7-2 and TRBJ2-3, is GAGVSQSPSNKVTEKGKDVELRCDPISGHTALYWYRQSLGQGLEFLIYFQGNSAPDKSGLPSDRFSAERTGGSVSTLTIQRTQQEDSAVYLCASSFGPLGTDTQYFGPGTRLTVL.